The 16 T cell receptor beta chains below come from one sample, sequenced in a study of OX40 agonist ivuxolimab in advanced cancers. Produced via immunoSEQ multiplex PCR; TCRdb's table is partial and in-frame only. The sample holds about 50,000 clones; roughly 86% are singletons and the top ten take about 13%. This specimen was CD4+ or CD8+ T cells sorted from blood, taken in a trial of the OX40 agonist ivuxolimab. The receptor source for this set is an adult with an advanced solid tumor such as melanoma, head and neck, liver or kidney cancer.

The V call is TRBV11-1, the J call TRBJ2-1; 9 nucleotides agree with TRBD2. Germline CDR1 SGHAT, CDR2 FQDESV (reference sequence). The CDR3 loop spans 14 amino acids. Losses at the gene ends were 5 bases for V and 3 bases for J; bases not matched to a gene: 2. The CDR3 coding sequence is TGTGCCAGCAGCGCTAGCGGGAACTACAATGAGCAGTTCTTC. Protein product: CASSASGNYNEQFF.

This chain joins TRBV7-9 and TRBJ1-1; D unresolved. The CDR3 spans 13 residues. Trimming stripped 5 bases from V and 11 bases from J, with 18 bases between. From germline, CDR1 is SEHNR and CDR2 FQNEAQ (reference sequence). CDR3 in DNA: TGTGCCAGCAGCCCCGAGTTTCTCCCCGTCGCTTTCTTT. Its protein product is CASSPEFLPVAFF.

The chain joins TRBV11-2 to TRBJ2-1; 13 positions agree with TRBD2. V was pared by 2 bases and J by 4 bases, with 2 bases of the junction left unmatched. The length of the CDR3 is 16 residues. Looked up from germline, CDR1 is SGHAT and CDR2 is FQNNGV. The CDR3 DNA follows: TGTGCCAGCAGCTTAATACTAGCGGGAGGGTACAATGAGCAGTTCTTC. Amino acids: CASSLILAGGYNEQFF.

This clone was found once. J is TRBJ2-7 and V is TRBV7-9, with 14 positions matching TRBD2. The CDR3 is 16 amino acids. V lost 5 bases, J lost 5 bases, and 8 bases stayed unmatched. Germline-derived CDR1 and CDR2 are SEHNR and FQNEAQ (reference sequence). The CDR3 region has the DNA TGTGCCAGCAGCATACGGACTAGCGGGAGGTACGACGAGCAGTACTTC. This sequence encodes CASSIRTSGRYDEQYF. The complete variable domain, with remaining parts taken from reference TRBV7-9 and TRBJ2-7, reads DTGVSQNPRHKITKRGQNVTFRCDPISEHNRLYWYRQTLGQGPEFLTYFQNEAQLEKSRLLSDRFSAERPKGSFSTLEIQRTEQGDSAMYLCASSIRTSGRYDEQYFGPGTRLTVT.

This chain uses TRBV10-1 with TRBJ1-4; 7 nucleotides agree with TRBD1. Germline assignment: CDR1 WNHNN and CDR2 SYGVQD (reference sequence). Losses at the gene ends were 2 bases for V and 3 bases for J; bases not matched to a gene: 3. The CDR3 loop spans 15 amino acids. As DNA, the CDR3 is TGCGCCAGCAGTGAGGCCGGGACAGCTAATGAAAAACTGTTTTTT. It is translated as CASSEAGTANEKLFF.

The V call is TRBV13, the J call TRBJ2-7, with 8 bases lining up with TRBD1. V gave up 5 bases and J gave up 1 base; unmatched junction bases: 7. CDR3 length: 15 amino acids. Germline V gene sequence: CDR1 PRHDT, CDR2 FYEKMQ (reference sequence). Here the CDR3 DNA reads TGTGCCAGCAGCCCCGGACAGGGAAAATCCTACGAGCAGTACTTC. Amino acids: CASSPGQGKSYEQYF.

This clone is a singleton in its sample. The chain uses TRBV10-3 and TRBJ1-4; perhaps TRBD1 as D (5 bases). V was trimmed by 0 bases and J by 0 bases, leaving 8 bases between them. Germline V lookup: CDR1 ENHRY, CDR2 SYGVKD. CDR3 length equals 16 residues. The CDR3 bases are TGTGCCATCAGTGAGTCGCAGACAGCAACTAATGAAAAACTGTTTTTT. As protein: CAISESQTATNEKLFF.

The chain employs TRBV7-9 and TRBJ2-1; tentative D call: TRBD2 (6 bases). From germline, CDR1 is SEHNR and CDR2 FQNEAQ (reference sequence). The CDR3 contains 12 residues. Trimming removed 3 bases at V and 9 bases at J, with 9 bases between. This chain's CDR3 is CASSFPEGEQFF. DNA of the CDR3: TGTGCCAGCAGCTTCCCGGAGGGTGAGCAGTTCTTC.

As DNA, the CDR3 is TGTGCCAGCAGCTTAGAGGGCATCCGCTCCTACGAGCAGTACTTC. Residues: CASSLEGIRSYEQYF. This chain connects TRBV11-2 to TRBJ2-7; D is unclear. Looked up from germline, CDR1 is SGHAT and CDR2 is FQNNGV. Deletions cut 0 bases from V and 0 bases from J, with 9 bases between. The CDR3 runs to 15 residues.

The rearrangement uses TRBV28 and TRBJ2-7; D is perhaps TRBD2 (6 bases). This CDR3 region has 16 residues. Germline V CDR1 and CDR2: MDHEN, SYDVKM. V was clipped by 7 bases and J by 1 base, with 20 bases between them. CDR3 nucleotides: TGTGCCAGCATGTCTTCCGTGTTGCGGGGTTCCTACGAGCAGTACTTC. Translating gives CASMSSVLRGSYEQYF.

The genes are TRBV7-8 and TRBJ2-5; no firm D call. The length of the CDR3 is 13 residues. Germline CDR1 reads SGHVS; CDR2 reads FQNEAQ. V gave up 2 bases and J gave up 1 base, with 5 bases separating them. CDR3 DNA sequence: TGTGCCAGCAGCTTACGTAGCCAAGAGACCCAGTACTTC. Encoded protein: CASSLRSQETQYF.

The chain joins TRBV6-6 to TRBJ2-7; D may be TRBD1 (6 bases). The CDR3 extends over 13 amino acids. The germline gives CDR1 MNHNY, CDR2 SVGAGI (reference sequence). V was shortened by 8 bases and J by 4 bases, with 15 bases between the two germline ends. The CDR3 nucleotides read TGTGCCAGCTTACAGGGTATGGGATACGAGCAGTACTTC. Translating it yields CASLQGMGYEQYF.

The rearrangement uses TRBV11-2 and TRBJ2-5, with D hard to call. The V gene's germline CDR1 is SGHAT and CDR2 FQNNGV. CDR3 size: 15 residues. V was trimmed by 1 base and J by 1 base, leaving 10 bases between them. In DNA form, the CDR3 reads TGTGCCAGCAGCTTAGGAAACTTAGTCCAAGAGACCCAGTACTTC. Translation: CASSLGNLVQETQYF.

The chain has TRBV5-1 and TRBJ2-7; no reliable D call. Germline loops: CDR1 SGHRS, CDR2 YFSETQ. Deletions cut 7 bases from V and 2 bases from J, with 16 bases between. There are 14 residues in the CDR3. For the CDR3, the DNA is TGCGCCAGCTTCAGCGAGACGGCGACCTACGAGCAGTACTTC. Translating gives CASFSETATYEQYF.

The J gene is TRBJ2-4, the V gene TRBV28; possible D gene TRBD1, 6 bases. V was clipped by 5 bases and J by 6 bases, with 17 bases between them. Germline assignment: CDR1 MDHEN and CDR2 SYDVKM. The CDR3 runs 15 residues. The CDR3 is CASSAQGRRPNIQYF. CDR3 DNA: TGTGCCAGCAGTGCCCAGGGGCGGCGGCCAAACATTCAGTACTTC.

V and J are TRBV15 and TRBJ2-7; 8 bases are shared with TRBD1. Looked up from germline, CDR1 is LNHNV and CDR2 is YYDKDF (reference sequence). The CDR3 extends over 14 amino acids. The trim removed 5 bases at V and 0 bases at J, leaving 3 bases unmatched. DNA of the CDR3: TGTGCCACCAGCCGGGACAGGAGCTCCTACGAGCAGTACTTC. Translation: CATSRDRSSYEQYF.